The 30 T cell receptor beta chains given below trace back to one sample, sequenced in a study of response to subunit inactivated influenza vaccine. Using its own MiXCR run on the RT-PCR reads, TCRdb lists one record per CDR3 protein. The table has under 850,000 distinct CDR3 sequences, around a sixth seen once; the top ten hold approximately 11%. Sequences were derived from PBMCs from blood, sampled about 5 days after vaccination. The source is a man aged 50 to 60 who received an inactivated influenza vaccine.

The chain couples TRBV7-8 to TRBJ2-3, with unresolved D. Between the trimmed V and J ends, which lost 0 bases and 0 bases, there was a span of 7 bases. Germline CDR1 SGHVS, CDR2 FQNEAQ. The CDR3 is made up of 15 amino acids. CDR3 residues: CASSLARFSTDTQYF. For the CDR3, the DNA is TGTGCCAGCAGCTTAGCGCGGTTTAGCACAGATACGCAGTATTTT.

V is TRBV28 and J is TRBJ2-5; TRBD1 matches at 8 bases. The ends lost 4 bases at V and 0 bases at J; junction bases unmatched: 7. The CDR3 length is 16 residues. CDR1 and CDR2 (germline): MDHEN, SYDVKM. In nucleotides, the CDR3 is TGTGCCAGCAGTTCCCGGACAGGGAAAAACCAAGAGACCCAGTACTTC. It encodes CASSSRTGKNQETQYF.

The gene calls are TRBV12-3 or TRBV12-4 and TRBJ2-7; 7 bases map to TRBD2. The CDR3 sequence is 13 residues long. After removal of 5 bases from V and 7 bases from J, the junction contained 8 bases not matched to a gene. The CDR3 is CASSQLAYWEQYF. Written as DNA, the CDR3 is TGTGCCAGCAGTCAACTAGCGTACTGGGAGCAGTACTTC.

The CDR3 sequence: CASSLTPGRADTQYF. CDR3 bases: TGTGCCAGCAGCTTAACACCAGGGCGCGCAGATACGCAGTATTTT. V gene TRBV7-2 combines with J gene TRBJ2-3; possibly TRBD1 for D (5 bases). Per the germline V gene, CDR1 is SGHTA and CDR2 is FQGNSA. V lost 2 bases and J lost 4, with 13 bases in between. This CDR3 is 15 amino acids long. Full variable domain (remainder filled in from reference TRBV7-2 and TRBJ2-3): GAGVSQSPSNKVTEKGKDVELRCDPISGHTALYWYRQSLGQGLEFLIYFQGNSAPDKSGLPSDRFSAERTGGSVSTLTIQRTQQEDSAVYLCASSLTPGRADTQYFGPGTRLTVL.

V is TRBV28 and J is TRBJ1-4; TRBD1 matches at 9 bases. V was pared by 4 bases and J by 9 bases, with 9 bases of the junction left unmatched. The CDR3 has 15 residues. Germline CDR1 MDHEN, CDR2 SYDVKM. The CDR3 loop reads CASSSAGTGNQKLFF. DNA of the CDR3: TGTGCCAGCAGTTCCGCCGGGACAGGGAATCAAAAACTGTTTTTT.

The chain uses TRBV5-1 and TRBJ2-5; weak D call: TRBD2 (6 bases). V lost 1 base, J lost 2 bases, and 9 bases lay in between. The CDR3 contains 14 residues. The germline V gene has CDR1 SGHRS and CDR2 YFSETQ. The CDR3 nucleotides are TGCGCCAGCAGCTTGTTGGGACTTCAAGAGACCCAGTACTTC. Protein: CASSLLGLQETQYF. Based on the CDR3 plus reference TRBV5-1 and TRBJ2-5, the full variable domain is KAGVTQTPRYLIKTRGQQVTLSCSPISGHRSVSWYQQTPGQGLQFLFEYFSETQRNKGNFPGRFSGRQFSNSRSEMNVSTLELGDSALYLCASSLLGLQETQYFGPGTRLLVL.

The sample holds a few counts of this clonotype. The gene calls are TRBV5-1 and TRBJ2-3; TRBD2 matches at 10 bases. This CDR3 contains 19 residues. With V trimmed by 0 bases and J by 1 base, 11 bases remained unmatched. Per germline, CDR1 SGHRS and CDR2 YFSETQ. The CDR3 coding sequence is TGCGCCAGCAGCTTGGACATCCTGACTAGCGGGTTACGCACAGATACGCAGTATTTT. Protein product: CASSLDILTSGLRTDTQYF.

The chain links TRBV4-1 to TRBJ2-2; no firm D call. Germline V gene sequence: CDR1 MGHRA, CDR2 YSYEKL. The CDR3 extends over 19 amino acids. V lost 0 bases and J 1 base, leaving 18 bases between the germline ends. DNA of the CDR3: TGCGCCAGCAGCCAAGATCGTGGAGCAGGCGGTAGGAACACCGGGGAGCTGTTTTTT. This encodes CASSQDRGAGGRNTGELFF.

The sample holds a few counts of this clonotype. CDR3 sequence reads: CAISESGRSDQPQHF. The CDR3 nucleotides are TGTGCCATCAGTGAGTCGGGGAGATCCGATCAGCCCCAGCATTTT. The rearrangement links TRBV10-3 to TRBJ1-5; D is unresolved. Trimming took 0 bases from V and 5 from J, leaving 11 bases between them. CDR3 length: 15 amino acids. The germline gives CDR1 ENHRY, CDR2 SYGVKD.

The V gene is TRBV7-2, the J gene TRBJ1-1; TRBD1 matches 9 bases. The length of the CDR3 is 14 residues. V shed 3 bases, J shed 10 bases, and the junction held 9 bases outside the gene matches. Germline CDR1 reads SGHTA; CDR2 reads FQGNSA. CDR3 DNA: TGTGCCAGCAGCTTCTCCGGACAGGGGCGCATAGCTTTCTTT. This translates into CASSFSGQGRIAFF.

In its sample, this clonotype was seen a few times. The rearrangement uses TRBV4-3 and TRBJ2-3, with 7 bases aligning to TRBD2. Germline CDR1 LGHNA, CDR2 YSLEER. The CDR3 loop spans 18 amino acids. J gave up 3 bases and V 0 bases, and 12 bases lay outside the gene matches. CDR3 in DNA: TGCGCCAGCAGCCAAGATCCCCCGACGGGAGGTATGACAGATACGCAGTATTTT. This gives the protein CASSQDPPTGGMTDTQYF.

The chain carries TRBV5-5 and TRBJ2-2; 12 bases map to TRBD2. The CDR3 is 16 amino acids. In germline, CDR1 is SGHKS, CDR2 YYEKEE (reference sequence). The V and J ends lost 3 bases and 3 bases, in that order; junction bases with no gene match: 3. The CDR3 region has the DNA TGTGCCAGCAGCTCTAGCGGGGGGGTTTACACCGGGGAGCTGTTTTTT. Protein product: CASSSSGGVYTGELFF. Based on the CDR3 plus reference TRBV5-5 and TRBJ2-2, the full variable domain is DAGVTQSPTHLIKTRGQQVTLRCSPISGHKSVSWYQQVLGQGPQFIFQYYEKEERGRGNFPDRFSARQFPNYSSELNVNALLLGDSALYLCASSSSGGVYTGELFFGEGSRLTVL.

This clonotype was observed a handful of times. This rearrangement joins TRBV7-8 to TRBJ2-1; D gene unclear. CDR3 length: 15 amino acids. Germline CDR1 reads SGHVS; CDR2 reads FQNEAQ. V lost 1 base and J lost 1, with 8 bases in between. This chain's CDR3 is CASSLDQLSYNEQFF. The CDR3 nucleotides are TGTGCCAGCAGCTTAGACCAGCTATCCTACAATGAGCAGTTCTTC. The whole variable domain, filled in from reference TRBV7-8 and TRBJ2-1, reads GAGVSQSPRYKVAKRGQDVALRCDPISGHVSLFWYQQALGQGPEFLTYFQNEAQLDKSGLPSDRFFAERPEGSVSTLKIQRTQQEDSAVYLCASSLDQLSYNEQFFGPGTRLTVL.

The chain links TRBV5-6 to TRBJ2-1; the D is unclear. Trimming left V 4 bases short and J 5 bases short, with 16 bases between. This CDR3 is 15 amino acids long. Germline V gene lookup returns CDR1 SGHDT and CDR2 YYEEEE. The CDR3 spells CASSGPARYDNEQFF. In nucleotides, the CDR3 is TGTGCCAGCAGCGGTCCAGCAAGGTACGACAATGAGCAGTTCTTC.

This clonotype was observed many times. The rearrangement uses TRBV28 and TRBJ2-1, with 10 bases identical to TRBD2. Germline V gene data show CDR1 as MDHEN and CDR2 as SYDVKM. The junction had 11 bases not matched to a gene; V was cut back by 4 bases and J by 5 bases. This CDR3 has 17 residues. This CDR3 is CASSSLGLAVINNEQFF. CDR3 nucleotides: TGTGCCAGCAGTTCCCTCGGACTAGCGGTAATTAACAATGAGCAGTTCTTC. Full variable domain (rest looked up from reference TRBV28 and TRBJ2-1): DVKVTQSSRYLVKRTGEKVFLECVQDMDHENMFWYRQDPGLGLRLIYFSYDVKMKEKGDIPEGYSVSREKKERFSLILESASTNQTSMYLCASSSLGLAVINNEQFFGPGTRLTVL.

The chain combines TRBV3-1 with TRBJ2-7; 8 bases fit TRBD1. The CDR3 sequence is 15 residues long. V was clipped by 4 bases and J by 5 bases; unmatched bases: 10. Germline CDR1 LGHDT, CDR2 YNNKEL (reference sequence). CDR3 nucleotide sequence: TGTGCCAGCAGCCGTCGACAGGGGCGTAGCGACGAGCAGTACTTC. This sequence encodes CASSRRQGRSDEQYF.

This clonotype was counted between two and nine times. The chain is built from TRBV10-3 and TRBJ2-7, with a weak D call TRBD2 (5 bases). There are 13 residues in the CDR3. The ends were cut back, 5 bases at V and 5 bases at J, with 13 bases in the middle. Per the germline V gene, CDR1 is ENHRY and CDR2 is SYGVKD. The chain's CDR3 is CAISSAVRDEQYF. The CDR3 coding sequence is TGTGCCATCAGTTCGGCAGTGCGGGACGAGCAGTACTTC.

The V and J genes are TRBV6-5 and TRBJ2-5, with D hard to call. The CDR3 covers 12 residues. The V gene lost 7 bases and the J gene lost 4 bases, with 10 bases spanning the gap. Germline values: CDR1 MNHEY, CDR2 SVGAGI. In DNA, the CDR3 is TGTGCCAGCACCACCTCCGGAGAGACCCAGTACTTC. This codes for CASTTSGETQYF.

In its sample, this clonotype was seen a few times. The CDR3: CASINNREGGNEQFF. In DNA, the CDR3 is TGTGCCAGCATTAACAACAGGGAGGGTGGCAATGAGCAGTTCTTC. The gene calls are TRBV28 and TRBJ2-1, with a weak D call TRBD2 (7 bases). Trimming pared 7 bases from V and 6 bases from J, leaving 19 bases between. CDR1 MDHEN and CDR2 SYDVKM come from the germline V gene. The CDR3 loop spans 15 amino acids.

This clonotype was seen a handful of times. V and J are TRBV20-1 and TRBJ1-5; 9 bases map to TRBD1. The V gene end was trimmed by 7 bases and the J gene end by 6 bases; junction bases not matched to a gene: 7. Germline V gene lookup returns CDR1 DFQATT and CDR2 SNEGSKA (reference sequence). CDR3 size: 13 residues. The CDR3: CSVPGTGPQPQHF. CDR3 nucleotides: TGCAGTGTTCCAGGGACAGGGCCTCAGCCCCAGCATTTT.

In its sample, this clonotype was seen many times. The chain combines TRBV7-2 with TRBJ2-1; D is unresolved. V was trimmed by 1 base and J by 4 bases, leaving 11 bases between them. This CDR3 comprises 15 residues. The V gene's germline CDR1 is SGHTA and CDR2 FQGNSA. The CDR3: CASSLEHSRYNEQFF. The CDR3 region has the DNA TGTGCCAGCAGCTTAGAACACTCGCGGTACAATGAGCAGTTCTTC.

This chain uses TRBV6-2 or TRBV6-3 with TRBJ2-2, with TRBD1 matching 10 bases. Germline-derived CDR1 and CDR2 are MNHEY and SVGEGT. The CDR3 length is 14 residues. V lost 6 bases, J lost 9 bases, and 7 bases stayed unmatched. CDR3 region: CASSWDRGMRELFF. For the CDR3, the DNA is TGTGCCAGCAGCTGGGACAGGGGTATGCGGGAGCTGTTTTTT.

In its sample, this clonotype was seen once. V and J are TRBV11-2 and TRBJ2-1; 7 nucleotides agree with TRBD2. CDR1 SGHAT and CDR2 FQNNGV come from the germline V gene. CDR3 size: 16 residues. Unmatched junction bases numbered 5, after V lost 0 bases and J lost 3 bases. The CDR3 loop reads CASSLDRDYYYNEQFF. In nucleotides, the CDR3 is TGTGCCAGCAGCTTAGATCGGGACTACTACTACAATGAGCAGTTCTTC.

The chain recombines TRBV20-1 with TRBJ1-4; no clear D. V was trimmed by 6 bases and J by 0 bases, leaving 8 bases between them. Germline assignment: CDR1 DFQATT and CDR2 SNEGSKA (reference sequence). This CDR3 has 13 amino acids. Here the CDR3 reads CSARIATNEKLFF. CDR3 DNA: TGCAGTGCAAGGATTGCAACTAATGAAAAACTGTTTTTT.

The CDR3 DNA reads TGTGCCAGCAGCCAAGACCAGGGCCCCTTCCAAGAGACCCAGTACTTC. Amino acids: CASSQDQGPFQETQYF. J is TRBJ2-5 and V is TRBV3-1; tentatively, D is TRBD1 (5 bases). Germline CDR1 reads LGHDT; CDR2 reads YNNKEL (reference sequence). Trimming pared 0 bases from V and 1 base from J, leaving 12 bases between. This CDR3 is built from 16 residues.

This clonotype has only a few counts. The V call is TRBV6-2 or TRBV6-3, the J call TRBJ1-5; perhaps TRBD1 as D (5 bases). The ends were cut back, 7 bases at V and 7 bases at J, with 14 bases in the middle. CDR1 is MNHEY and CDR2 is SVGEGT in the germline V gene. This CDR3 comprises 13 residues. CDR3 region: CASNDRRLQPQHF. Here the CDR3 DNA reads TGTGCCAGCAATGACAGAAGATTACAGCCCCAGCATTTT.

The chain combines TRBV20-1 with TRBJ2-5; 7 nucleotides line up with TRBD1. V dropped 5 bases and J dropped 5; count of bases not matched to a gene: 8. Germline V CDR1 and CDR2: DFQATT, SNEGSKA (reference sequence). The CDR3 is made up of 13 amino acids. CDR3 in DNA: TGCAGTGCTTGCCCACAGGGGCGGGAGACCCAGTACTTC. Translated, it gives CSACPQGRETQYF.

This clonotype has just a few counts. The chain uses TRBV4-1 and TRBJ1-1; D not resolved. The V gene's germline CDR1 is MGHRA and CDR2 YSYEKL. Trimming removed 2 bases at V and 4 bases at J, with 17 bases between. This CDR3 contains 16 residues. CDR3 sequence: CASSQLVRSSSTEAFF. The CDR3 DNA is TGCGCCAGCAGCCAATTAGTCAGAAGCTCAAGCACTGAAGCTTTCTTT.

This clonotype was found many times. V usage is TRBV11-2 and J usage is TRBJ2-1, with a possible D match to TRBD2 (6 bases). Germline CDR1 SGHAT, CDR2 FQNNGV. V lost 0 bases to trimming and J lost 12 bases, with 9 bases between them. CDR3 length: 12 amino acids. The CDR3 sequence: CASSLDRGLQFF. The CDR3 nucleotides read TGTGCCAGCAGCTTAGATCGGGGGTTGCAGTTCTTC.

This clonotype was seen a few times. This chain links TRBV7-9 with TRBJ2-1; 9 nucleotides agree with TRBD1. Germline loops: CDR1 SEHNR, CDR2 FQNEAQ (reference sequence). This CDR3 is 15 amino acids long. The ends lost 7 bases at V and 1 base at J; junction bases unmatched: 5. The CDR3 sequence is CASTRTGESYNEQFF. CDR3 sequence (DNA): TGTGCCAGCACCCGGACAGGGGAGTCCTACAATGAGCAGTTCTTC.